Described below is a single T cell receptor (beta chain) sequence and its context. Antigen specificity is unknown. TCRdb itself ran the 5' RACE reads through MiXCR, one entry per CDR3 protein. The sample yields roughly 100,000 distinct CDR3 sequences, over 15% seen once. This entry comes from a study of T-cell memory formation after mild COVID-19. The study's findings and limits: Among contracting clones, CD4+ were mainly CM/EM and CD8+ enriched in EMRA. Some responding clones appeared in pre-infection memory, suggesting cross-reactive memory joined. Whether day 37 second-wave clones are SARS-CoV-2-specific was not confirmed. Day 15 to 85 contractors were CD4/CD8 balanced; later expanders leaned CD4+.

The CDR3 spans 13 residues. The ends were cut back, 2 bases at V and 7 bases at J, with 8 bases in the middle. Germline values: CDR1 PRHDT, CDR2 FYEKMQ (reference sequence). The receptor's source is an adult woman who had mild COVID-19 (a few samples of this study predate the infection). Cell type and time point are not known. J is TRBJ2-2 and V is TRBV13, with D perhaps TRBD1 (5 bases). Sequences were obtained from PBMCs or a T cell subset sorted from them (not recorded which). The CDR3 nucleotides are TGTGCCAGCAGCTTAAAGGGGTTCGGGGAGCTGTTTTTT. Translation: CASSLKGFGELFF.